This T cell receptor (beta chain) is drawn from a study of T cell responses to AZD1222 COVID-19 vaccine. Study-wide findings and caveats: As reported, nearly half of all spike-specific TCRs target variant regions that are unmutated. Clonal diversity was possibly underestimated; the donors were predominantly white British and more often female. CD4 TCRs covered the whole spike, strongest at regions 160-218 and 743-854. Just a handful of AZD1222 recipients tested seropositive at baseline.

The CDR3 spans 13 residues. The germline CDR1 and CDR2 sequences are SNHLY and FYNNEI. Deletions cut 3 bases from V and 4 bases from J, with 9 bases between. Details on this clone: Antigen specificity is unknown.

The method was immunoSEQ multiplex PCR; TCRdb's version includes in-frame clones alone and lacks a portion of them. The table records 100,000 to 150,000 clones, around 83% of them present only once. The V gene is TRBV2, the J gene TRBJ1-2; D gene unclear. The material was peripheral blood, obtained 28 days after the second AZD1222 dose. The TCR comes from an adult who received the AZD1222 COVID-19 vaccine. DNA for the CDR3: TGTGCCAGCAGTGATGGACGGATCTATGGCTACACCTTC. It yields the protein CASSDGRIYGYTF.